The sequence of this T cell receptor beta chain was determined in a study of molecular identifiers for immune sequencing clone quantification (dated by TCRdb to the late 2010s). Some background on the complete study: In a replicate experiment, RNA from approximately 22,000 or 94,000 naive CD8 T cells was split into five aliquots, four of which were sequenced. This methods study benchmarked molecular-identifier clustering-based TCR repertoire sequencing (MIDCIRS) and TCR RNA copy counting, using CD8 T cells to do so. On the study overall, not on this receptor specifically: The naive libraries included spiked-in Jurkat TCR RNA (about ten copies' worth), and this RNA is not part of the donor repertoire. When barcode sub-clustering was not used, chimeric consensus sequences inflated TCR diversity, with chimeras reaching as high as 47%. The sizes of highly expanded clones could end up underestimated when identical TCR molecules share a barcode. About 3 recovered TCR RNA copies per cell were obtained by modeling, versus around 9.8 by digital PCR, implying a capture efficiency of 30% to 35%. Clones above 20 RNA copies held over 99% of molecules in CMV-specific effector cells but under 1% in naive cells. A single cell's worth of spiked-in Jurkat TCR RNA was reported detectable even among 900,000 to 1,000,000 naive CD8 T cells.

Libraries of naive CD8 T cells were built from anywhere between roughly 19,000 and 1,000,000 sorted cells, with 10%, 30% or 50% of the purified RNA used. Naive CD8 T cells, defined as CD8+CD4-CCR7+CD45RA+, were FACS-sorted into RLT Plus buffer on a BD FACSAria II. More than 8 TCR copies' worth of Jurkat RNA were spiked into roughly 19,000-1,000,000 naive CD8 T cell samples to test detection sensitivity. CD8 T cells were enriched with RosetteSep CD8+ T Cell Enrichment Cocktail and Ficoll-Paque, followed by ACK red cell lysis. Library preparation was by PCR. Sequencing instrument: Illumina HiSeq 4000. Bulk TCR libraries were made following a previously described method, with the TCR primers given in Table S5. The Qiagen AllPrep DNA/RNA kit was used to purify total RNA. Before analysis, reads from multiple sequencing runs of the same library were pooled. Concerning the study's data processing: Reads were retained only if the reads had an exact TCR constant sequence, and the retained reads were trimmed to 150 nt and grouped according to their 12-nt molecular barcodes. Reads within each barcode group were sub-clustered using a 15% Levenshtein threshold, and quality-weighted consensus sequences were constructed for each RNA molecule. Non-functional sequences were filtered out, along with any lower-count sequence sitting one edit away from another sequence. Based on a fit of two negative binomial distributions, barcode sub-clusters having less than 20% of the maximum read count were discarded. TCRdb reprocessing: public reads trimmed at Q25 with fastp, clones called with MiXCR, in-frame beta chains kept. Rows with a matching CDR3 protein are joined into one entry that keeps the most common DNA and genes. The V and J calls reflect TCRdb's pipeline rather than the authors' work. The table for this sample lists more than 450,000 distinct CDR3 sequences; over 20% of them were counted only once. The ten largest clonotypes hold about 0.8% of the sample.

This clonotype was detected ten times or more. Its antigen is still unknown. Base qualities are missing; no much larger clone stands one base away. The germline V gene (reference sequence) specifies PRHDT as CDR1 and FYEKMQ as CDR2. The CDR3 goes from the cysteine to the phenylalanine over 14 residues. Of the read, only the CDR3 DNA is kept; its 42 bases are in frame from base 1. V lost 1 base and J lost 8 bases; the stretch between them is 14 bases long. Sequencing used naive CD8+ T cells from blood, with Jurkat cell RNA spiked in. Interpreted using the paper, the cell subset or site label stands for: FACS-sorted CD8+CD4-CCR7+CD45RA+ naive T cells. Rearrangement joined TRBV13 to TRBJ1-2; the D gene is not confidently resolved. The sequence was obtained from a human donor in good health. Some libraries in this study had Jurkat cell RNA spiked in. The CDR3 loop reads CASSLAGPPRGYTF. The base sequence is TGTGCCAGCAGCTTAGCTGGGCCGCCTAGAGGCTACACCTTC. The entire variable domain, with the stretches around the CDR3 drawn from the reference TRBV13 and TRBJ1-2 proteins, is AAGVIQSPRHLIKEKRETATLKCYPIPRHDTVYWYQQGPGQDPQFLISFYEKMQSDKGSIPDRFSAQQFSDYHSELNMSSLELGDSALYFCASSLAGPPRGYTFGSGTRLTVV.